The 11 T cell receptor beta chains reported below all come from one sample, sequenced in a study of T cells in localized non-small cell lung cancer. The method was immunoSEQ multiplex PCR; TCRdb's version includes in-frame clones alone and lacks a portion of them. The repertoire holds roughly 50,000 clones, with over 80% as singletons. This sample comprised peripheral blood, obtained before any cancer treatment. The source is a female donor older than 55 with stage II squamous cell lung carcinoma.

The V and J genes are TRBV2 and TRBJ2-7, with 7 bases matching TRBD1. Germline CDR1 and CDR2: SNHLY and FYNNEI. V shed 7 bases and J 5 bases; nucleotides not matched to a gene: 8. CDR3 length equals 13 residues. The CDR3, as DNA: TGTGCCAGCACGTTGACAGGGATAAACGAGCAGTACTTC. Its translation: CASTLTGINEQYF.

The chain couples TRBV25-1 to TRBJ1-5; perhaps TRBD1 as D (6 bases). V gave up 6 bases and J gave up 5 bases, with 17 bases separating them. This CDR3 has 15 amino acids. Germline-derived CDR1 and CDR2 are MGHDK and SYGVNS. CDR3 sequence reads: CASSPTGQYDQPQHF. The CDR3 coding sequence is TGTGCCAGCAGCCCAACCGGACAGTACGATCAGCCCCAGCATTTT.

The V and J genes are TRBV5-4 and TRBJ1-2; 7 bases are a match to TRBD1. Germline CDR1 reads SGHNT; CDR2 reads YYREEE (reference sequence). The V gene end was trimmed by 4 bases and the J gene end by 5 bases; junction bases not matched to a gene: 8. The CDR3 has 14 residues. This CDR3 is CASSQDRLGYGYTF. In nucleotides, the CDR3 is TGTGCCAGCAGCCAGGACAGGCTAGGGTATGGCTACACCTTC.

The gene calls are TRBV27 and TRBJ2-3; no clear D. Looked up from germline, CDR1 is MNHEY and CDR2 is SMNVEV (reference sequence). The CDR3 consists of 17 residues. The germline V and J ends were trimmed by 5 bases and 0 bases, with 18 bases remaining between them. The CDR3 bases are TGTGCCAGCAGTCCCCTGACGGATGAAACTAGCACAGATACGCAGTATTTT. This translates into CASSPLTDETSTDTQYF.

V and J are TRBV11-1 and TRBJ2-3; 10 bases match TRBD1. The J segment lost 5 bases and the V segment lost 5 bases, leaving 10 bases of the junction unmatched. The CDR3 is made up of 16 amino acids. Germline CDR1 and CDR2: SGHAT and FQDESV (reference sequence). In nucleotides, the CDR3 is TGTGCCAGCAGCCTTGCGACAGGGGGCGGAGAAGATACGCAGTATTTT. Translation gives CASSLATGGGEDTQYF. The full variable domain, with the rest looked up from reference TRBV11-1 and TRBJ2-3, is EAEVAQSPRYKITEKSQAVAFWCDPISGHATLYWYRQILGQGPELLVQFQDESVVDDSQLPKDRFSAERLKGVDSTLKIQPAELGDSAMYLCASSLATGGGEDTQYFGPGTRLTVL.

The J gene is TRBJ1-4, the V gene TRBV6-5; 9 bases map to TRBD1. Germline V lookup: CDR1 MNHEY, CDR2 SVGAGI. The CDR3 extends over 15 amino acids. The V segment lost 0 bases and the J segment 7 bases; nucleotides outside the gene matches: 3. This chain's CDR3 is CASSYSMGQGEKLFF. The CDR3 DNA reads TGTGCCAGCAGTTACTCAATGGGACAGGGTGAAAAACTGTTTTTT.

The chain joins TRBV15 to TRBJ2-6; D is unresolved. Germline CDR1 and CDR2: LNHNV and YYDKDF (reference sequence). V was clipped by 5 bases and J by 0 bases, with 8 bases between them. This CDR3 contains 15 residues. CDR3: CATSDGDSGANVLTF. In DNA, the CDR3 is TGTGCCACCAGCGACGGTGACTCTGGGGCCAACGTCCTGACTTTC.

The V call is TRBV9, the J call TRBJ1-2; possibly TRBD1 for D (6 bases). Between the trimmed V and J ends, which lost 3 bases and 4 bases, there was a span of 16 bases. CDR1 is SGDLS, CDR2 YYNGEE, per germline. This CDR3 contains 15 residues. CDR3 sequence (DNA): TGTGCCAGCAGCGGAGTGGGCAAGGGGGGCTATGGCTACACCTTC. Translated: CASSGVGKGGYGYTF.

The chain uses TRBV19 and TRBJ2-5, with 13 bases lining up with TRBD2. V shed 3 bases and J 5 bases; nucleotides not matched to a gene: 12. The CDR3 loop spans 18 amino acids. Germline CDR1 LNHDA, CDR2 SQIVND (reference sequence). Here the CDR3 reads CASSIIGGLAGVFETQYF. CDR3 nucleotide sequence: TGTGCCAGTAGTATTATAGGAGGACTAGCGGGGGTGTTTGAGACCCAGTACTTC.

V gene TRBV7-9 combines with J gene TRBJ1-1; weak D call: TRBD1 (5 bases). Germline V CDR1 and CDR2: SEHNR, FQNEAQ (reference sequence). The CDR3 is 15 amino acids. V was trimmed by 5 bases and J by 5 bases, leaving 18 bases between them. The CDR3, as DNA: TGTGCCAGCAGCCTCCCCAAGGGGTTTAGTACTGAAGCTTTCTTT. Encoded protein: CASSLPKGFSTEAFF. The variable domain in full, completed from reference TRBV7-9 and TRBJ1-1, reads DTGVSQNPRHKITKRGQNVTFRCDPISEHNRLYWYRQTLGQGPEFLTYFQNEAQLEKSRLLSDRFSAERPKGSFSTLEIQRTEQGDSAMYLCASSLPKGFSTEAFFGQGTRLTVV.

The V gene is TRBV30, the J gene TRBJ2-5; D call uncertain. Germline CDR1 and CDR2: GTSNPN and SVGIG (reference sequence). The CDR3 sequence is 13 residues long. Trimming removed 2 bases at V and 1 base at J, with 8 bases between. The CDR3 spells CAWSIGSQETQYF. The CDR3 DNA sequence: TGTGCCTGGAGTATCGGGTCCCAAGAGACCCAGTACTTC.